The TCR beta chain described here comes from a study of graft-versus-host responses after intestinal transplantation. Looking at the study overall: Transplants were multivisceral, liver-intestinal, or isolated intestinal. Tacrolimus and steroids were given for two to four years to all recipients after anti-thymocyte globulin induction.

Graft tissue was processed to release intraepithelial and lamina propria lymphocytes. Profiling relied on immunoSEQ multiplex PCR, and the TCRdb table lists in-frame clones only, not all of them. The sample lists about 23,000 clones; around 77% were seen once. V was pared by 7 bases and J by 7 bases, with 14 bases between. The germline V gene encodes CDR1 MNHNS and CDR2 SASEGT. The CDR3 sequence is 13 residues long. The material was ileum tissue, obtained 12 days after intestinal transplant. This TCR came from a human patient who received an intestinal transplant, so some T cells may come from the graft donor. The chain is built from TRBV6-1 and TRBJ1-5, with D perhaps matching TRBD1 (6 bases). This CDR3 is CASTPQGEQPQHF. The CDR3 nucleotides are TGTGCCAGCACCCCACAGGGAGAACAGCCCCAGCATTTT.